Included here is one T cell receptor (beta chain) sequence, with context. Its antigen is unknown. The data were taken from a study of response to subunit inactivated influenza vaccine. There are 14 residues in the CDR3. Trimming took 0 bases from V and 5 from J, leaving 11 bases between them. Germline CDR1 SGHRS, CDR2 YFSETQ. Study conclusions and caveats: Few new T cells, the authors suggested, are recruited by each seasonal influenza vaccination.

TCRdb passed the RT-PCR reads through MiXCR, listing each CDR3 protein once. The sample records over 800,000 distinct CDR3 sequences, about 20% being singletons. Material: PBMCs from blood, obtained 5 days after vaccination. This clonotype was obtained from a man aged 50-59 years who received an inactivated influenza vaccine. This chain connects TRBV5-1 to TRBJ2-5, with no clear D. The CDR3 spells CASSLGSLRETQYF. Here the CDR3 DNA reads TGCGCCAGCAGCTTGGGATCCCTCAGGGAGACCCAGTACTTC.